This T cell receptor beta chain was retrieved from a study of CD8 T cells in ankylosing spondylitis. The study, taken as a whole, reports: Disease-linked clones were reportedly significantly enriched in matched ankylosing spondylitis synovial fluid. Seemingly distinctive of ankylosing spondylitis blood was a TCR beta motif formed by eight highly homologous variants. Clones linked to disease, bearing a CD8+ phenotype, were relatively rare in peripheral blood. Some motif variants had been reported before (in reactive arthritis synovial fluid and blood).

The authors made TCR beta libraries by quantitative 5'-RACE with molecular barcodes. MiXCR, run by TCRdb on the 5' RACE reads, gives a single entry per CDR3 protein. The sample has about 440,000 distinct CDR3 sequences; 17% are singletons. This clonotype has a handful of counts. The antigen is not known. Germline CDR1 reads SGHTA; CDR2 reads FQGNSA. Germline trimming cut 5 bases from V and 3 bases from J; bases unmatched to any gene: 8. The CDR3 sequence is 16 residues long. Sample: blood, either unsorted or a sorted T cell fraction (not recorded which). The TCR originated in a male donor with ankylosing spondylitis. V gene TRBV7-2 combines with J gene TRBJ1-5, with 9 bases that match TRBD1. The CDR3 loop reads CASSPGDRATNQPQHF. The CDR3, as DNA: TGTGCCAGCAGCCCCGGGGACAGGGCTACCAATCAGCCCCAGCATTTT.